The entry below describes one T cell receptor beta chain. This specimen belongs to a study of T cell repertoires in MIS-A myocarditis. TCRdb's copy holds only in-frame clones and misses some; the assay was immunoSEQ multiplex PCR. The table has about 16,000 clones, 70% to 85% seen once. V lost 3 bases and J lost 6, with 12 bases in between. CDR1 is MDHEN and CDR2 is SYDVKM in the germline V gene. The CDR3 covers 14 residues. Sequencing was done on a sample of left ventricle heart tissue obtained at autopsy. The V call is TRBV28, the J call TRBJ1-5, with D tentatively TRBD1 (5 bases). This TCR was recovered from a man aged 18 to 30 with fulminant myocarditis from multisystem inflammatory syndrome in adults (MIS-A) after COVID-19. The CDR3 DNA sequence: TGTGCCAGCAGTTTCGCGGGGACGGGTCAGCCCCAGCATTTT. It translates to CASSFAGTGQPQHF.